The clone carrying this T cell receptor beta chain appeared a few times. The antigen is undetermined. This CDR3 is built from 13 residues. Germline V lookup: CDR1 LGHNA, CDR2 YSLEER. Trimming stripped 4 bases from V and 3 bases from J, with 7 bases between. Generation of TCR beta libraries employed quantitative 5'-RACE incorporating molecular barcodes. TCRdb analysed the 5' RACE reads with MiXCR anew, one entry per CDR3 protein. The sample lists 650,000 to 800,000 distinct CDR3 sequences, 15% to 20% seen once, with 19% in the top ten. This sample was taken from a study of CD8 T cells in ankylosing spondylitis. Study-wide findings and caveats: Some of these motif variants have turned up before, in reports on reactive arthritis synovial fluid and blood. The disease-linked clones had a CD8+ phenotype and low blood frequencies. There was a TCR beta motif, made of fewer than 10 highly homologous variants, that appeared characteristic of ankylosing spondylitis blood. Matched ankylosing spondylitis synovial fluid reportedly contained a significantly enriched population of disease-linked clones.

The TCR comes from a male donor with ankylosing spondylitis. Source material: blood, either unsorted or a sorted T cell fraction (not recorded which). The chain combines TRBV4-3 with TRBJ2-1; D unresolved. CDR3 region: CASSLELYNEQFF. CDR3 DNA: TGCGCCAGCAGCCTCGAACTCTACAATGAGCAGTTCTTC.